These 3 T cell receptor beta chains share one sample of origin, sequenced in a study of OX40 agonist ivuxolimab in advanced cancers. Sequencing was performed with immunoSEQ multiplex PCR; in TCRdb, only in-frame clones are kept and a portion is missing. Of about 77,000 clones in the sample, approximately 89% were seen once. The sequences come from CD4+ or CD8+ T cells sorted from blood, collected in a trial of the OX40 agonist ivuxolimab. The source is an adult with an advanced solid tumor such as melanoma, head and neck, liver or kidney cancer.

This clone has just one count. This rearrangement joins TRBV7-8 to TRBJ1-5; 7 bases are shared with TRBD1. CDR1 and CDR2 from the germline V gene are SGHVS and FQNEAQ. V lost 6 bases, J lost 7 bases, and 9 bases stayed unmatched. The CDR3 runs to 14 residues. CDR3 coding DNA: TGTGCCAGCAGAATAACAGGGGCGGACCAGCCCCAGCATTTT. Amino acid sequence: CASRITGADQPQHF.

This chain connects TRBV5-8 to TRBJ1-6; no definite D call. The CDR3 consists of 15 residues. Trimming shortened V by 4 bases and J by 9 bases, and 17 bases separated the two germline ends. From germline, CDR1 is SGHTS and CDR2 YDEGEE. As DNA, the CDR3 is TGTGCCAGCAGCCAAGAACCAGAATTGGGTTCACCCCTCCACTTT. This codes for CASSQEPELGSPLHF.

V is TRBV6-1 and J is TRBJ1-4; maybe TRBD1 (6 bases). The germline CDR1 and CDR2 sequences are MNHNS and SASEGT. V dropped 2 bases and J dropped 4 bases, with 14 bases sitting between them. The CDR3 is made up of 16 amino acids. CDR3 loop: CASSEIAGTINEKLFF. CDR3 sequence (DNA): TGTGCCAGCAGTGAAATTGCCGGGACAATTAATGAAAAACTGTTTTTT.